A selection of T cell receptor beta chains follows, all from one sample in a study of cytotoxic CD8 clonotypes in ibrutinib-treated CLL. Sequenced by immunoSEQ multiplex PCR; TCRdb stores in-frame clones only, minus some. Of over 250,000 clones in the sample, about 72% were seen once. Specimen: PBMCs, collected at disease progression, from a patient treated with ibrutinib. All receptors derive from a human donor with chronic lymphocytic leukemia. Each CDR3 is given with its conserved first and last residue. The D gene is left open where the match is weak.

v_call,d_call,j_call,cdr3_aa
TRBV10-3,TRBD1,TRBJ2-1,CAISPGTGDEQFF
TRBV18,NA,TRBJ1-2,CASSQDSRYGYTF
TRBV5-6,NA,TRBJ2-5,CASSLMRLGTQYF
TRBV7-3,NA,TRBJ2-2,CASSLYSGELFF
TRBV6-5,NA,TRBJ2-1,CASSYSWYNEQFF
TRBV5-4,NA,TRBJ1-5,CASTHRVYQPQHF
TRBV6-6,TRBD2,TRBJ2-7,CASSYSGSGIGEQYF
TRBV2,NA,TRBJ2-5,CASRQVARETQYF
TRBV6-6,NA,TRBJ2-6,CASSLGRFSGANVLTF
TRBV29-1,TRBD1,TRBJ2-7,CSVVGTGRAYEQYF
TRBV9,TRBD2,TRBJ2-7,CASSVEGGTSDEQYF
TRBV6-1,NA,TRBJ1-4,CASSVAGVPNEKLFF
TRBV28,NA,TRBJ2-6,CASKVDRAGANVLTF
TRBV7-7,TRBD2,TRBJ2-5,CASSPPGLATSQETQYF
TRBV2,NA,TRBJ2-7,CATHSASYEQYF
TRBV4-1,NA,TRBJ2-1,CASSQEPQGYNEQFF
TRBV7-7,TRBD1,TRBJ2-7,CASSRQGYEEQYF
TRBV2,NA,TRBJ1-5,CASSLGGGGQPQHF
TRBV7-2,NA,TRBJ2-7,CASSNKYEQYF
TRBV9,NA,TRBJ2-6,CASSGTSGANVLTF
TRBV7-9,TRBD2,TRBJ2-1,CASIWEGGTSSLEQFF
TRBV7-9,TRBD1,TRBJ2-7,CASSLGTGEDEQYF
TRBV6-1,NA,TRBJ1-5,CASSVKATSNQPQHF
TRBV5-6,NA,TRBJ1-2,CASSLERSSGLDYGYTF
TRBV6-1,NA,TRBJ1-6,CAGSGDLGSPLHF
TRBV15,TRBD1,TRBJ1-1,CATSRRTGNTEAFF
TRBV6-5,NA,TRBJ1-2,CASSPNGYGYTF
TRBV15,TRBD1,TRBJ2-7,CATSLPRTGIYEQYF
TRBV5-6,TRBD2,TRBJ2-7,CASTTPGGAYEQYF
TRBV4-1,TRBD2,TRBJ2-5,CASAPTSEKTQYF
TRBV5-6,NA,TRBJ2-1,CASRTTRILYNEQFF
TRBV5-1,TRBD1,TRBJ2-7,CASSPVGTGAAGQEQYF
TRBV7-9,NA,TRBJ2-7,CASSLARWETYEQYF
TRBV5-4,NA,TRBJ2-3,CASSLGQGMADTQYF
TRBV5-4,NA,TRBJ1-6,CASSLKGSSYNSPLHF
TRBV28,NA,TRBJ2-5,CASSLETDVQYF
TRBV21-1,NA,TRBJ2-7,CASTARAKAYEQYF
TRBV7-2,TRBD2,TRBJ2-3,CASSLIAGGTDTQYF
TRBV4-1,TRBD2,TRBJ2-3,CASNVAGGADTQYF
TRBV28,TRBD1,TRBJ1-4,CASSFSDRVNEKLFF
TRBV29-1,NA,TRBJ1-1,CSVRQMMNTEAFF
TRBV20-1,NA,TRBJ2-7,CSASWGVQYF
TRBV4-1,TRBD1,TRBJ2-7,CASSQAMIAGQGFEQYF
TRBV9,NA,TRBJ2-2,CASSVVSEGFANTGELFF
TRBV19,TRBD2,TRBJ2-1,CASATTSGSYNEQLF
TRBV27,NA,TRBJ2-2,CASSLHLNTGELFF